This is a list of T cell receptor beta chains from one sample in a study of blood T cell repertoires in COVID-19. Generated by immunoSEQ multiplex PCR, the TCRdb table keeps only in-frame clones and is missing some. There are 350,000 to 400,000 clones in the sample; approximately 91% occur only once, and around 0.86% lies in the top ten. Input material: PBMCs or T cells enriched from blood (not recorded which). These receptors were obtained from a woman aged 40 to 50 who had been exposed to COVID-19. The conserved cysteine and the conserved F or W are not part of the CDR3 here. A D gene is named only where the DNA matches it firmly.

j_call: TRBJ1-1; d_call: TRBD1; v_call: TRBV6-5; cdr3_aa: ASSYEAGGTEAF
j_call: TRBJ2-7; d_call: TRBD2; v_call: TRBV5-4; cdr3_aa: ASTPGGLAGYEQY
j_call: TRBJ1-6; d_call: NA; v_call: TRBV28; cdr3_aa: ASSFLTRNYNSPLH
j_call: TRBJ1-1; d_call: TRBD1; v_call: TRBV7-8; cdr3_aa: ASSLETGTGGIEAF
j_call: TRBJ2-1; d_call: TRBD2; v_call: TRBV19; cdr3_aa: ASSLLAGGPNEQF
j_call: TRBJ2-5; d_call: NA; v_call: TRBV19; cdr3_aa: ASNAGMETQY
j_call: TRBJ1-1; d_call: NA; v_call: TRBV23-1; cdr3_aa: ASSQSSQGWNTEAF
j_call: TRBJ2-7; d_call: NA; v_call: TRBV19; cdr3_aa: ASSISPAGNEQY
j_call: TRBJ1-1; d_call: NA; v_call: TRBV5-6; cdr3_aa: ASSRQNTEAF
j_call: TRBJ2-3; d_call: TRBD2; v_call: TRBV18; cdr3_aa: ASSLGLAGQDTQY
j_call: TRBJ1-2; d_call: NA; v_call: TRBV5-1; cdr3_aa: ASSLGAGPFYGYT
j_call: TRBJ1-4; d_call: NA; v_call: TRBV3-1/TRBV3-2; cdr3_aa: ASSQAWGGGEKLF
j_call: TRBJ1-5; d_call: NA; v_call: TRBV27; cdr3_aa: ASSKRRGDQPQH
j_call: TRBJ2-3; d_call: TRBD2; v_call: TRBV7-3; cdr3_aa: ASSLLGLAGGEDTQY
j_call: TRBJ2-3; d_call: TRBD2; v_call: TRBV6-5; cdr3_aa: ASLSGTSRTDTQY
j_call: TRBJ2-1; d_call: NA; v_call: TRBV27; cdr3_aa: ATSPRVGEMRNEQF
j_call: TRBJ2-6; d_call: TRBD2; v_call: TRBV24-1; cdr3_aa: ATMGGRTNVLT
j_call: TRBJ1-5; d_call: NA; v_call: TRBV28; cdr3_aa: ASSFGQFYSNQPQH
j_call: TRBJ2-7; d_call: TRBD2; v_call: TRBV9; cdr3_aa: ASSLGLAGGGYEQY
j_call: TRBJ2-2; d_call: NA; v_call: TRBV24-1; cdr3_aa: ATSDLAQGRTGELF
j_call: TRBJ1-1; d_call: NA; v_call: TRBV6-1; cdr3_aa: ASSEMGRGTEAF
j_call: TRBJ2-7; d_call: TRBD1; v_call: TRBV18; cdr3_aa: ASSPTGGETYEQY
j_call: TRBJ2-7; d_call: TRBD2; v_call: TRBV13; cdr3_aa: ASSLIAGGQTYEQY
j_call: TRBJ2-3; d_call: TRBD2; v_call: TRBV12-5; cdr3_aa: ASGHSGTSAADTQY
j_call: TRBJ1-6; d_call: NA; v_call: TRBV27; cdr3_aa: ATMGLLIPNSPLH
j_call: TRBJ2-1; d_call: NA; v_call: TRBV15; cdr3_aa: ATSRDRGGQWVNEQF
j_call: TRBJ1-3; d_call: NA; v_call: TRBV30; cdr3_aa: AWSPWRASGNTIY